This TCR beta chain was profiled in a study of T cell responses to AZD1222 COVID-19 vaccine. Study as a whole: Second-dose recipients at about 4 or about 12 weeks were treated as one pooled group. Study-level results: Among AZD1222 vaccinees, only 5 to 7 were seropositive at baseline. Spike as a whole was targeted by vaccine-associated CD4 TCRs, dominant at 160-218 and 743-854. Clonal diversity may have been underestimated, and the donors were mostly white British, with more females than males.

Using immunoSEQ multiplex PCR, the repertoire was profiled, and TCRdb retains in-frame clones only, with some absent. The table has about 96,000 clones, roughly nine tenths seen once; the top ten hold about 1.5%. Points on this clone: The antigen is unknown. One end of the junction varies from germline; a read error may be responsible.

Sequencing was performed on peripheral blood, taken on day 0 of AZD1222 vaccination. The TCR sequence derives from an adult in good health.

As DNA, the CDR3 is TGTGCCAGCAGTCCACGCCCCGACTCATACAGTGAGCAGTTCTTC. Encoded protein: CASSPRPDSYSEQFF. The J gene is TRBJ2-1, the V gene TRBV6-5; no clear D. CDR1 MNHEY and CDR2 SVGAGI come from the germline V gene. The CDR3 spans 15 residues.